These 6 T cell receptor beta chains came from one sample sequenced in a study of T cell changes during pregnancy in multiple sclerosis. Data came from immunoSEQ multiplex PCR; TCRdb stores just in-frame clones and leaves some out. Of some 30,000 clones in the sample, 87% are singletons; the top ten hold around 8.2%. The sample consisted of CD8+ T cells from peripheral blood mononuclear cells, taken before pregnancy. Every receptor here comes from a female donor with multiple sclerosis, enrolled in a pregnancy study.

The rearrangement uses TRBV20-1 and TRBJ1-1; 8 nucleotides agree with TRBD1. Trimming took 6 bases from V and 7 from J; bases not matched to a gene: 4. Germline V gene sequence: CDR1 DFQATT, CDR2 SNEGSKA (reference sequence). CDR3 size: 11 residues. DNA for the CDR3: TGCAGTGCCCAGGGGGCGGATGAAGCTTTCTTT. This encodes CSAQGADEAFF.

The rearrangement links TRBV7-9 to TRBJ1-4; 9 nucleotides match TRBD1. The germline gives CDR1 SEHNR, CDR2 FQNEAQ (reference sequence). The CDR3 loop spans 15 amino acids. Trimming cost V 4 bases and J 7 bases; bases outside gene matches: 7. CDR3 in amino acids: CASSSPETGGEKLFF. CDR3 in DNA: TGTGCCAGCAGCTCCCCCGAGACAGGGGGTGAAAAACTGTTTTTT. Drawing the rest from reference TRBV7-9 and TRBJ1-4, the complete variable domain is DTGVSQNPRHKITKRGQNVTFRCDPISEHNRLYWYRQTLGQGPEFLTYFQNEAQLEKSRLLSDRFSAERPKGSFSTLEIQRTEQGDSAMYLCASSSPETGGEKLFFGSGTQLSVL.

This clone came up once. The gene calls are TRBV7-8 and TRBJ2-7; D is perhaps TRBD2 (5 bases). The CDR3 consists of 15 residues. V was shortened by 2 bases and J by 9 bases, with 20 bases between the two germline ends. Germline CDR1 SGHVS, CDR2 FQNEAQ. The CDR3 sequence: CASSLRTGSTIAQYF. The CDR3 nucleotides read TGTGCCAGCAGCTTAAGGACGGGGTCCACAATTGCGCAGTACTTC.

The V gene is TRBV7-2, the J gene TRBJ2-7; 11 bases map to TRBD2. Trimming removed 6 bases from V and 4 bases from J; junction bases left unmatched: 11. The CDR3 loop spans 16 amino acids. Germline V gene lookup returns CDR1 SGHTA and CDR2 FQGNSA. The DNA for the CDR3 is TGTGCCAGCAGTAGGGGACCCGGGACTAGCGGATACGAGCAGTACTTC. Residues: CASSRGPGTSGYEQYF.

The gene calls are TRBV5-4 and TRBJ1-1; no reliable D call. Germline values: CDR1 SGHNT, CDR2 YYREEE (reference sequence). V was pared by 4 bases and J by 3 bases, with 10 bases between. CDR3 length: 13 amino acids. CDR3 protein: CASSPGRDTEAFF. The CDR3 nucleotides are TGTGCCAGCAGCCCGGGTCGGGACACTGAAGCTTTCTTT.

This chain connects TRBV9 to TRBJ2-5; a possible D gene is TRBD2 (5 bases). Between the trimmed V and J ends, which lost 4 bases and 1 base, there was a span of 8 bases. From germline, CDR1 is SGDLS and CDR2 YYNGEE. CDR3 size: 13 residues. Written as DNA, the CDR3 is TGTGCCAGCAGCCAAGGGAGCCAAGAGACCCAGTACTTC. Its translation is CASSQGSQETQYF.